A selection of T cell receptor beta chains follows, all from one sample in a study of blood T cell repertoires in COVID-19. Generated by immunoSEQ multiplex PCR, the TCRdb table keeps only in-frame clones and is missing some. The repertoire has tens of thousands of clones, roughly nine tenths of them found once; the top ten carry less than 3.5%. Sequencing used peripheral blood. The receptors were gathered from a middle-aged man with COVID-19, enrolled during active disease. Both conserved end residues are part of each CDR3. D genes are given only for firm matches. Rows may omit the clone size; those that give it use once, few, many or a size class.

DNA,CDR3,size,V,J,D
TGTGCCAGCAGTTACCTTGTCCATGAGCAGTTCTTC,CASSYLVHEQFF,-,TRBV6-2/TRBV6-3,TRBJ2-1,-
TGTGCCTGTGGTAGGGGGAGCACTGAAGCTTTCTTT,CACGRGSTEAFF,-,TRBV7-8,TRBJ1-1,-
TGTGCCAGCAGCGTCGGGACAGGGGACACCGGGGAGCTGTTTTTT,CASSVGTGDTGELFF,-,TRBV7-9,TRBJ2-2,TRBD1
TGTGCCAGCAGGGGCGGGGGGGCCCTAGATACGCAGTATTTT,CASRGGGALDTQYF,-,TRBV19,TRBJ2-3,TRBD2
TGTGCCAGCAGTGAAAGATGGTCTAACTCCTACGAGCAGTACTTC,CASSERWSNSYEQYF,-,TRBV2,TRBJ2-7,-
TGTGCCAGCTCCTGGGGGGGCACTGAAGCTTTCTTT,CASSWGGTEAFF,once,TRBV18,TRBJ1-1,-
TGTGCCAGCAGCGTCCGGGCGGGGGATGAAAAACTGTTTTTT,CASSVRAGDEKLFF,-,TRBV9,TRBJ1-4,-
TGTGCCAGCAGCAAAATGCGGGGGTCCCAAGAGACCCAGTACTTC,CASSKMRGSQETQYF,-,TRBV9,TRBJ2-5,TRBD2
TGTGCCAGCAGTTACAGGACAGGGGGCAGGAACACCATATATTTT,CASSYRTGGRNTIYF,once,TRBV6-5,TRBJ1-3,TRBD1
TGTGCCAGCAGTGATCAAGCAGGGAGCAATCAGCCCCAGCATTTT,CASSDQAGSNQPQHF,-,TRBV6-1,TRBJ1-5,-
TGCGCCAGCAGCTTGGTAGGGGACAGGATTGAAGCTTTCTTT,CASSLVGDRIEAFF,-,TRBV5-1,TRBJ1-1,TRBD1
TGCAGCGTCGGACAGGGCTATGGCTACACCTTC,CSVGQGYGYTF,-,TRBV29-1,TRBJ1-2,TRBD1
TGTGCCAGTCAACTAGTAGGCAATGAGCAGTTCTTC,CASQLVGNEQFF,-,TRBV6-5,TRBJ2-1,-
TGTGCCAGCAGCTTAGGACTGGTGCTGAACACTGAAGCTTTCTTT,CASSLGLVLNTEAFF,-,TRBV5-6,TRBJ1-1,-
TGTGCCAGCAGCTTAGCACCGGGACAGTACTATGGCTACACCTTC,CASSLAPGQYYGYTF,-,TRBV7-2,TRBJ1-2,TRBD1
TGTGCCAGCAGTCCCCGACGGGGGGGTTGGACTGAAGCTTTCTTT,CASSPRRGGWTEAFF,-,TRBV6-5,TRBJ1-1,-
TGTGCCAGCAGCTTAGGCCGAACGATTCAACAGGGAGGCTACACCTTC,CASSLGRTIQQGGYTF,-,TRBV13,TRBJ1-2,-
TGTGCCAGTAGATCCCGGGAGGGGGGGAGGCATCAGCCCCAGCATTTT,CASRSREGGRHQPQHF,-,TRBV19,TRBJ1-5,-
TGCGCCAGCAGTGTTAACAGAAAAAACATTCAGTACTTC,CASSVNRKNIQYF,-,TRBV10-2,TRBJ2-4,-
TGTGCCAGCAGCCCGCTCGACAAAAACGACTACGAGCAGTACTTC,CASSPLDKNDYEQYF,-,TRBV7-9,TRBJ2-7,-
TGTGCCAGCAGCTTAGATCGGTGGACTAGCGGGAACTCCTACGAGCAGTACTTC,CASSLDRWTSGNSYEQYF,-,TRBV11-2,TRBJ2-7,TRBD2
TGCGCCAGCAGTGAGTGGCAGGGCTACACCTTC,CASSEWQGYTF,-,TRBV10-1,TRBJ1-2,-
TGTGCCATCAGTGATGAGGCTCCATCTAGGCGCAACTATGGCTACACCTTC,CAISDEAPSRRNYGYTF,few,TRBV10-3,TRBJ1-2,-
TGCGCCAGCAGCTTGGAATACAGACCTTACTCTGGAAACACCATATATTTT,CASSLEYRPYSGNTIYF,-,TRBV5-1,TRBJ1-3,-
TGTGCCAGCAGCTTAGGGATAACAGGGGGCTCCGGTGGCTACACCTTC,CASSLGITGGSGGYTF,-,TRBV7-2,TRBJ1-2,TRBD1
TGTGCCAGCAGCTTAAGGGCAGGGGGTGACTACGAGCAGTACTTC,CASSLRAGGDYEQYF,-,TRBV7-3,TRBJ2-7,TRBD1
TGTGCCTGGAGTTGGGGACAGGGGGACGAGCAGTACTTC,CAWSWGQGDEQYF,once,TRBV30,TRBJ2-7,TRBD1
TGTGCCAGCGATCGACTAGCGGGTGAGACCCAGTACTTC,CASDRLAGETQYF,-,TRBV6-5,TRBJ2-5,TRBD2
TGTGCCTGGAGTGCCGGGGGGGCCGGTCGGTACGAGCAGTACTTC,CAWSAGGAGRYEQYF,-,TRBV30,TRBJ2-7,TRBD2
TGCGCCAGCAGCCAAGACCTTGGACAGGGACTGGAGGGCTATGGCTACACCTTC,CASSQDLGQGLEGYGYTF,-,TRBV4-1,TRBJ1-2,TRBD1
TGTGCCAGCGGAACCAGGGCTCTCTTT,CASGTRALF,few,TRBV28,TRBJ1-1,-
TGTGCCAGCAGCTTGGCGCGGCCGATCTATGGCTACACCTTC,CASSLARPIYGYTF,few,TRBV5-6,TRBJ1-2,-
TGTGCCAGCAGCTTAGCCGGGACAGTCGTTACACCCCTCCACTTT,CASSLAGTVVTPLHF,-,TRBV11-2,TRBJ1-6,TRBD1
TGCGCCAGCAGCTTGGTCGGAGGGGGCCACGAGCAGTACTTC,CASSLVGGGHEQYF,-,TRBV5-1,TRBJ2-7,-
TGCGCCAGCAGGGGTCCCGGGACAGGGATGAGCACTGAAGCTTTCTTT,CASRGPGTGMSTEAFF,-,TRBV10-2,TRBJ1-1,TRBD1
TGTGCCAGTACCGCGTCCGGACAGGGCCATCAGCCCCAGCATTTT,CASTASGQGHQPQHF,-,TRBV19,TRBJ1-5,TRBD1
TGTGCCTGGACTATTCGGCGGGGGAGCACCGGGGAGCTGTTTTTT,CAWTIRRGSTGELFF,-,TRBV30,TRBJ2-2,TRBD2
TGCGCCAGCAGCTTGGGACAGGGGGCTGGAAACACCATATATTTT,CASSLGQGAGNTIYF,-,TRBV5-1,TRBJ1-3,TRBD1
TGCGCCAGCAGCCTTACAGGGAGGGCCGTTGGCAGCTCCCCCTACGAGCAGTACTTC,CASSLTGRAVGSSPYEQYF,-,TRBV4-1,TRBJ2-7,-
TGTGCCAGCAGTGAATGGGGCAGCCCTGGCCAGCCCCAGCATTTT,CASSEWGSPGQPQHF,-,TRBV25-1,TRBJ1-5,-
TGTGCCAGCAGCACAGGACAGGGGCCGGCCTATGAGCAGTTCTTC,CASSTGQGPAYEQFF,-,TRBV5-8,TRBJ2-1,TRBD1
TGTGCCAGCAGTCCCACCTACAATGAGCAGTTCTTC,CASSPTYNEQFF,-,TRBV28,TRBJ2-1,-
TGTGCCACCAGTGATCCCTTATCTGGGGCGGGCAATCAGCCCCAGCATTTT,CATSDPLSGAGNQPQHF,-,TRBV24-1,TRBJ1-5,-
TGTGCCAGCAGTGGCTGGACAGGTTATAGCAATCAGCCCCAGCATTTT,CASSGWTGYSNQPQHF,once,TRBV6-1,TRBJ1-5,TRBD1
TGTGCCACCAGCAGAGGGACAGGGCGCACAGATACGCAGTATTTT,CATSRGTGRTDTQYF,-,TRBV15,TRBJ2-3,TRBD1
TGTGCCAGCAGACAAGATGTTTCGGGGTACAATGAGCAGTTCTTC,CASRQDVSGYNEQFF,-,TRBV4-2,TRBJ2-1,-
TGTGCCACCAGTGATTTTGGCAACACTGAAGCTTTCTTT,CATSDFGNTEAFF,-,TRBV24-1,TRBJ1-1,-
TGTGCCAGCAGCTTAGGAGTAGGGCGGCAGGGCACTGAAGCTTTCTTT,CASSLGVGRQGTEAFF,-,TRBV7-9,TRBJ1-1,-
TGTGCCAGCAGTTCCGCCGCCACTAGCACAGATACGCAGTATTTT,CASSSAATSTDTQYF,-,TRBV6-2/TRBV6-3,TRBJ2-3,-
TGTGCCAGCTCACCAGGGAGGGGAGGCAATCAGCCCCAGCATTTT,CASSPGRGGNQPQHF,-,TRBV18,TRBJ1-5,-
TGTGCCAGCAGTTCGACAGTGAACACTGAAGCTTTCTTT,CASSSTVNTEAFF,-,TRBV28,TRBJ1-1,-
TGTGCCAGTAGTCCCAAAACCCCGACAGGACCGAGCAATCAGCCCCAGCATTTT,CASSPKTPTGPSNQPQHF,-,TRBV19,TRBJ1-5,-
TGTGCCAGCAGACGGGGACAGGGGGCTTTCTACGAGCAGTACTTC,CASRRGQGAFYEQYF,-,TRBV2,TRBJ2-7,TRBD1
TGTGCCAGCAGCTTAAGACAGGGCCGACTTCGGGACGAAAAACTGTTTTTT,CASSLRQGRLRDEKLFF,-,TRBV7-2,TRBJ1-4,TRBD1
TGTGCCACCAGTGCCCAGACAGGCGGGGGTGGTGAAAAACTGTTTTTT,CATSAQTGGGGEKLFF,-,TRBV24-1,TRBJ1-4,-
TGTGCCAGCAGCAAATGGGGACAGGGGAAGCACGAGCAGTACTTC,CASSKWGQGKHEQYF,-,TRBV28,TRBJ2-7,TRBD1
TGCGCCAGCAGCCCGGGACAGGGTTCCTACAATGAGCAGTTCTTC,CASSPGQGSYNEQFF,once,TRBV5-1,TRBJ2-1,TRBD1
TGCAGCGTTGAGAAGACAGGGGTTCAGGAGCAGTACTTC,CSVEKTGVQEQYF,-,TRBV29-1,TRBJ2-7,TRBD1
TGTGCCAGCAGCCCCCGGGGTGACAAGATGAACACTGAAGCTTTCTTT,CASSPRGDKMNTEAFF,-,TRBV11-3,TRBJ1-1,-
TGTGCCAGCACCTCGGACAGGGAATATAATTCACCCCTCCACTTT,CASTSDREYNSPLHF,-,TRBV6-5,TRBJ1-6,TRBD1